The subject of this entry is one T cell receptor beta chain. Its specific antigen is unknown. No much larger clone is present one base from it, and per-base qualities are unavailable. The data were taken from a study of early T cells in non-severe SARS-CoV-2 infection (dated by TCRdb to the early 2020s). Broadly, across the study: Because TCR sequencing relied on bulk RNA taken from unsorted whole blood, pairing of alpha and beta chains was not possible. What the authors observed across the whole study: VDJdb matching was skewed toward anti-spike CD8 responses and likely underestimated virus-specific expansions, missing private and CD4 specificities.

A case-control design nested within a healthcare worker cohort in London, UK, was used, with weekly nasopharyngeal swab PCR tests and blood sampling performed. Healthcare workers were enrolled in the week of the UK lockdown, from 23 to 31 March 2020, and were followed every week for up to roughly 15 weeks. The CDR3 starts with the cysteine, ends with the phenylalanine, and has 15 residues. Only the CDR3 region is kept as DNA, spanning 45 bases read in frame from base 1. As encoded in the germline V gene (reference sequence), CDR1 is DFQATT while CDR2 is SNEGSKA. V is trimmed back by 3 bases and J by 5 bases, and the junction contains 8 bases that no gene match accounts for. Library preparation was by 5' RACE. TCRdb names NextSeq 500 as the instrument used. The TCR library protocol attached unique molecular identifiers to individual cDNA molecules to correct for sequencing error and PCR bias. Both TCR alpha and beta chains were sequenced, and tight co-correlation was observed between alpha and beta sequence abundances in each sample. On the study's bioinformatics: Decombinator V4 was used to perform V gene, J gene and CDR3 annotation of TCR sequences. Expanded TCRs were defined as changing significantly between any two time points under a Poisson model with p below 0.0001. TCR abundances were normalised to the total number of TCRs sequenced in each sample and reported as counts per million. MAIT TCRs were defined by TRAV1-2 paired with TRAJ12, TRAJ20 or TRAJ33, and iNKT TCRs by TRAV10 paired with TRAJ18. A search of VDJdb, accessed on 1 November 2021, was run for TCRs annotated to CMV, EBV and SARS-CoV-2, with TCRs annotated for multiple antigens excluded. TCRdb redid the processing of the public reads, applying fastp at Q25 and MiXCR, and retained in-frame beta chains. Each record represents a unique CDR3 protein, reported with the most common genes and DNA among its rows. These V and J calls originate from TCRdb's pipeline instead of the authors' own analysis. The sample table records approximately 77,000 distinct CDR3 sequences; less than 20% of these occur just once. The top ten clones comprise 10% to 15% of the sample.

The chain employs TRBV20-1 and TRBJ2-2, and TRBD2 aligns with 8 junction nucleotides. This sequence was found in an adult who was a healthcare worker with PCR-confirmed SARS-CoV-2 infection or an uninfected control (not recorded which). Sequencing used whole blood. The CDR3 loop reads CSASAGGMDTGELFF. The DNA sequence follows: TGCAGTGCTAGCGCGGGAGGAATGGATACCGGGGAGCTGTTTTTT.